A single sample is the source of the 8 T cell receptor beta chains below, sequenced in a study of shared clonotypes between healthy human individuals. Repertoires were generated with immunoSEQ multiplex PCR, while TCRdb's copy carries only in-frame clones and drops some. The sample has roughly 680,000 clones, roughly 72% seen once. Sequencing was performed on memory CD4+ T cells sorted from blood. Specified subset: CD45RA-negative fraction. The receptor source for this set is a woman aged 25 to 39 in good health.

V and J are TRBV7-3 and TRBJ2-5, with D maybe TRBD1 (8 bases). Germline V gene data show CDR1 as SGHTA and CDR2 as FQGTGA. V lost 2 bases to trimming and J lost 5 bases, with 15 bases between them. The CDR3 is made up of 15 amino acids. The CDR3 sequence is CASSLQGAREETQYF. The CDR3 DNA reads TGTGCCAGCAGCTTACAGGGGGCGCGGGAGGAGACCCAGTACTTC.

This chain links TRBV5-1 with TRBJ2-5; 7 bases are shared with TRBD1. CDR1 and CDR2 from the germline V gene are SGHRS and YFSETQ. J gave up 5 bases and V 6 bases, and 13 bases lay outside the gene matches. This CDR3 has 15 residues. The CDR3 protein is CASTPGTAHGETQYF. The DNA of the CDR3 is TGCGCCAGCACACCAGGGACAGCCCACGGGGAGACCCAGTACTTC.

J is TRBJ2-7 and V is TRBV18, with TRBD2 matching 7 bases. V was clipped by 0 bases and J by 6 bases; unmatched bases: 11. CDR3 length: 16 amino acids. The V gene's germline CDR1 is KGHSH and CDR2 LQKENI. The CDR3 DNA follows: TGTGCCAGCTCACCACCGGCGCTGGCGGGAGCGGGCGAGCAGTACTTC. Its protein is CASSPPALAGAGEQYF.

The chain combines TRBV15 with TRBJ1-1; D might be TRBD1 (6 bases). V was cut by 3 bases and J by 5 bases, with 19 bases left in between. This CDR3 is 16 amino acids long. In germline, CDR1 is LNHNV, CDR2 YYDKDF (reference sequence). The CDR3: CATSRAGGPRGTEAFF. CDR3 nucleotides: TGTGCCACCAGCAGGGCGGGGGGCCCAAGGGGGACTGAAGCTTTCTTT.

The CDR3 loop reads CASNLAGSSYNEQFF. DNA of the CDR3: TGTGCCAGCAACTTAGCGGGCAGCTCCTACAATGAGCAGTTCTTC. This chain joins TRBV2 and TRBJ2-1; 7 bases are a match to TRBD2. The CDR3 has 15 residues. CDR1 is SNHLY, CDR2 FYNNEI, per germline. V lost 7 bases to trimming and J lost 0 bases; unmatched junction nucleotides: 6. Combining the CDR3 with reference TRBV2 and TRBJ2-1 gives the whole variable domain EPEVTQTPSHQVTQMGQEVILRCVPISNHLYFYWYRQILGQKVEFLVSFYNNEISEKSEIFDDQFSVERPDGSNFTLKIRSTKLEDSAMYFCASNLAGSSYNEQFFGPGTRLTVL.

The J gene is TRBJ1-2, the V gene TRBV6-6; D remains unclear. V gave up 6 bases and J gave up 0 bases, with 8 bases separating them. Germline V lookup: CDR1 MNHNY, CDR2 SVGAGI (reference sequence). This CDR3 region has 13 residues. Here the CDR3 reads CASRRGANYGYTF. The CDR3 DNA reads TGTGCCAGCAGGAGAGGAGCTAACTATGGCTACACCTTC.

V usage is TRBV7-2 and J usage is TRBJ2-7, with a possible D match to TRBD1 (6 bases). Germline lookup yields CDR1 SGHTA and CDR2 FQGNSA. The CDR3 is 15 residues long. V was clipped by 5 bases and J by 7 bases, with 21 bases between them. The CDR3 sequence: CASSKRQVRSGEQYF. CDR3 DNA sequence: TGTGCCAGCAGCAAAAGACAGGTCCGATCGGGAGAGCAGTACTTC.

The chain links TRBV30 to TRBJ2-1; possible D gene TRBD1, 6 bases. Germline CDR1 GTSNPN, CDR2 SVGIG (reference sequence). Trimming shortened V by 5 bases and J by 7 bases, and 18 bases separated the two germline ends. This CDR3 contains 14 residues. CDR3: CAWENRQANNEQFF. Here the CDR3 DNA reads TGTGCCTGGGAAAACCGACAGGCTAATAATGAGCAGTTCTTC.